A selection of T cell receptor beta chains follows, all from one sample in a study of blood T cell repertoires in COVID-19. Sequenced by immunoSEQ multiplex PCR; TCRdb stores in-frame clones only, minus some. The sample contains 120,000 to 150,000 clones, approximately 87% of which appear only once. Input material: peripheral blood. All receptors derive from a man older than 75 with acute or convalescent COVID-19. CDR3s include the opening cysteine and the closing phenylalanine or tryptophan. The order of the fields is D gene, V gene, J gene, clone size, CDR3 protein, CDR3 DNA. The D gene is left open where the match is weak. The size of a clone is reported for some rows only, either as once, few or many, or as a class for expanded clones.

.,TRBV3-1/TRBV3-2,TRBJ1-2,.,CASSQGGRTNYGYTF,TGTGCCAGCAGCCAGGGGGGGAGGACGAACTATGGCTACACCTTC
TRBD1,TRBV3-1/TRBV3-2,TRBJ1-1,.,CASSPRDRGTEAFF,TGTGCCAGCAGCCCAAGGGACAGGGGAACTGAAGCTTTCTTT
.,TRBV5-1,TRBJ1-6,.,CASSSDSSRASPLHF,TGCGCCAGCAGCTCTGACAGTTCCCGGGCTTCACCCCTCCACTTT
.,TRBV6-5,TRBJ1-5,.,CASSYETGSNQPQHF,TGTGCCAGCAGTTACGAGACAGGCAGCAATCAGCCCCAGCATTTT
.,TRBV27,TRBJ2-7,.,CASSLFRSSYEQYF,TGTGCCAGCAGTTTGTTCCGGAGCTCCTACGAGCAGTACTTC
TRBD1,TRBV5-4,TRBJ2-3,.,CASSRGGQGTDTQYF,TGTGCCAGCAGCAGGGGGGGACAGGGGACAGATACGCAGTATTTT
TRBD1,TRBV3-1/TRBV3-2,TRBJ1-1,.,CASSQDPTGVSEAFF,TGTGCCAGCAGCCAAGATCCGACAGGGGTAAGTGAAGCTTTCTTT
.,TRBV2,TRBJ1-2,.,CASIRLSGNYGYTF,TGTGCCAGCATAAGACTATCGGGGAACTATGGCTACACCTTC
TRBD2,TRBV19,TRBJ2-1,.,CASSARGLADSYNEQFF,TGTGCCAGTAGTGCTAGAGGTCTAGCGGACTCCTACAATGAGCAGTTCTTC
.,TRBV6-5,TRBJ1-2,.,CASSALGRAYGYTF,TGTGCCAGCAGCGCTTTAGGCAGGGCCTATGGCTACACCTTC
.,TRBV18,TRBJ1-6,.,CASSMGVQGYSPLHF,TGTGCCAGCTCAATGGGTGTACAGGGTTATTCACCCCTCCACTTT
.,TRBV19,TRBJ1-3,.,CASSPGVAGNTIYF,TGTGCCAGTAGTCCGGGAGTAGCTGGAAACACCATATATTTT
TRBD1,TRBV3-1/TRBV3-2,TRBJ2-7,.,CASSRLGQGANEQYF,TGTGCCAGCAGCCGCCTGGGACAGGGGGCCAACGAGCAGTACTTC
TRBD1,TRBV29-1,TRBJ2-1,.,CSVETGEQFF,TGCAGCGTTGAGACAGGGGAGCAGTTCTTC
TRBD2,TRBV11-2,TRBJ2-7,.,CASRPEGGTRLLEQYF,TGTGCCAGCAGGCCCGAGGGAGGGACTCGTCTGCTCGAGCAGTACTTC
.,TRBV13,TRBJ1-3,.,CASSVETGNTIYF,TGTGCCAGCAGCGTCGAGACTGGAAACACCATATATTTT
.,TRBV30,TRBJ2-2,.,CAWSRGTDGELFF,TGTGCCTGGAGCCGGGGGACGGACGGGGAGCTGTTTTTT
.,TRBV29-1,TRBJ2-2,.,CSVGSSGFPRELFF,TGCAGCGTTGGTTCAAGCGGCTTCCCCAGGGAGCTGTTTTTT
TRBD1,TRBV6-2/TRBV6-3,TRBJ1-2,.,CASSTKQGNYGYTF,TGTGCCAGCAGTACGAAACAGGGGAACTATGGCTACACCTTC
.,TRBV3-1/TRBV3-2,TRBJ1-3,.,CASRRGSGNTIYF,TGTGCCAGCAGGAGGGGGAGTGGAAACACCATATATTTT
.,TRBV27,TRBJ1-6,.,CASSLRDPVRNNSPLHF,TGTGCCAGCAGTTTAAGAGACCCTGTCAGGAATAATTCACCCCTCCACTTT
TRBD2,TRBV6-6,TRBJ2-7,.,CASSSTSSGGGHEQYF,TGTGCCAGCAGTTCAACCTCTAGCGGGGGGGGCCACGAGCAGTACTTC
.,TRBV7-3,TRBJ1-5,.,CASSLGGQSNEPQHF,TGTGCCAGCAGCCTCGGAGGGCAATCCAATGAGCCCCAGCATTTT
.,TRBV5-5,TRBJ1-4,.,CASSFPGSHEKLFF,TGTGCCAGCAGCTTTCCAGGGTCCCATGAAAAACTGTTTTTT
.,TRBV5-4,TRBJ2-3,.,CASSLGGLSTDTQYF,TGTGCCAGCAGCTTGGGCGGCCTTAGCACAGATACGCAGTATTTT
.,TRBV5-6,TRBJ1-1,once,CASSYGAGWGEAFF,TGTGCCAGCAGCTATGGGGCAGGTTGGGGTGAAGCTTTCTTT
TRBD1,TRBV6-6,TRBJ1-1,.,CASSYPGTELNTEAFF,TGTGCCAGCAGTTATCCCGGGACAGAACTGAACACTGAAGCTTTCTTT